In its sample, the clone carrying this TCR beta chain was seen many times. What it binds is not known. The read ends 3 residues early relative to the CDR3; the germline J gene fills the gap. The CDR3 is made up of 14 amino acids. Trimming took 5 bases from V and 1 from J, leaving 11 bases between them. Germline CDR1 is SGHTA and CDR2 is FQGTGA. The data belong to a study of T cell clonality in common variable immunodeficiency. Study findings and constraints: Fewer deletions and N-nucleotide insertions were reportedly seen in common variable immunodeficiency TCR beta sequences.

Sequencing input was equivalent genomic DNA from CVID and controls. The repertoire was sequenced with immunoSEQ multiplex PCR; TCRdb's copy has only in-frame clones and lacks some. The sample yields more than 25,000 clones, without any singletons. Aged about 9 to 64 years, CVID subjects averaged around 40 years old. Both groups were predominantly of Caucasian heritage. The TCR comes from a human donor with common variable immunodeficiency. The rearrangement uses TRBV7-3 and TRBJ1-1; D not certain. The sample consisted of peripheral blood mononuclear cells. Incomplete CDR3 DNA: TGTGCCAGCAGCAAAAAGGTTCCGAACACTGAA. It codes for CASSKKVPNTE. The whole CDR3 reads CASSKKVPNTEAFF. Full variable domain (missing parts from reference TRBV7-3 and TRBJ1-1): GAGVSQTPSNKVTEKGKYVELRCDPISGHTALYWYRQSLGQGPEFLIYFQGTGAADDSGLPNDRFFAVRPEGSVSTLKIQRTERGDSAVYLCASSKKVPNTEAFFGQGTRLTVV.